What follows are 2 T cell receptor beta chains derived from one specimen sequenced in a study of T cell responses to AZD1222 COVID-19 vaccine. The table came from immunoSEQ multiplex PCR; TCRdb's copy has only in-frame clones and leaves some out. The sample yields 90,000 to 100,000 clones, 80% to 90% seen once. This specimen consisted of peripheral blood, obtained on day 0 of AZD1222 vaccination. These receptors were taken from an adult in good health.

V usage is TRBV27 and J usage is TRBJ2-1, with 13 bases fitting TRBD2. The germline CDR1 and CDR2 sequences are MNHEY and SMNVEV (reference sequence). The J segment lost 8 bases and the V segment lost 4 bases, leaving 5 bases of the junction unmatched. CDR3 length equals 15 residues. The CDR3 here is CASSSTSGGVYEQFF. Written as DNA, the CDR3 is TGTGCCAGCAGTTCAACTAGCGGGGGGGTCTATGAGCAGTTCTTC.

The J gene is TRBJ2-2, the V gene TRBV19; no reliable D call. The CDR3 is 11 residues long. The V gene's germline CDR1 is LNHDA and CDR2 SQIVND (reference sequence). Between the trimmed V and J ends, which lost 4 bases and 6 bases, there was a span of 3 bases. CDR3: CASSNSGELFF. CDR3 coding DNA: TGTGCCAGTAGTAACTCCGGGGAGCTGTTTTTT.